The T cell receptor (beta chain) described here comes from a study of brain T cells in children with intractable seizures. The CDR3 loop spans 19 amino acids. The V segment lost 6 bases and the J segment 2 bases; nucleotides outside the gene matches: 21. The germline V gene encodes CDR1 MRHNA and CDR2 SNTAGT. Surgery cases with the highest brain T cell transcript signatures were chosen for sequencing. Before surgery, patients took at least one anti-epileptic drug. Sequencing used immunoSEQ multiplex PCR; TCRdb keeps in-frame clones, though not all of them. This sample has 75,000 to 80,000 clones, with 85% to 95% found just once. Study-wide results and limits: Pre-surgery blood may have been undersampled, hiding some clones. Patients' HCMV serostatus was unknown; virus specificity rests on CDR3 similarity alone.

Turning to this clone: The antigen remains undetermined.

The sample consisted of peripheral blood, taken at surgery. The receptor comes from a boy in the first two years of life with tuberous sclerosis and intractable seizures. The V call is TRBV6-4, the J call TRBJ2-5, with 7 positions matching TRBD2. Here the CDR3 DNA reads TGTGCCAGCAGGAATGAGAGTTGTGCGGGAGAGTATAGGCAAGAGACCCAGTACTTC. It encodes CASRNESCAGEYRQETQYF.